This T cell receptor (beta chain) is drawn from a study of blood T cell repertoires in COVID-19. V gave up 0 bases and J gave up 5 bases, with 14 bases separating them. Germline V gene lookup returns CDR1 SGHRS and CDR2 YFSETQ. This CDR3 spans 15 amino acids. Here immunoSEQ multiplex PCR was the method, and the copy in TCRdb shows in-frame clones only, minus some. The repertoire holds more than 55,000 clones, with roughly nine tenths as singletons. Sequenced: peripheral blood. This chain joins TRBV5-1 and TRBJ2-5; D is uncertain. This receptor was taken from a man aged 50-60 years with active COVID-19. The CDR3: CASSLAGGHRETQYF. Here the CDR3 DNA reads TGCGCCAGCAGCTTGGCCGGCGGTCACCGGGAGACCCAGTACTTC.